The rows below give T cell receptor beta chains drawn from one sample of a study of T cells after yellow fever vaccination. TCRdb redid the calling of the 5' RACE reads with MiXCR, one entry per CDR3 protein. The data hold 250,000 or so distinct CDR3 sequences, with approximately 6.7% observed a single time. Sequences were derived from CD4+ T cells sorted from PBMCs, sampled on the day of the yellow fever booster vaccination. These TCRs come from a man younger than 45 who received the YFV17D yellow fever vaccine. The CDR3 runs from the conserved cysteine through the conserved F or W. The D gene is left open where the match is weak. Clone size, where shown, is once, few, many, or a class for clones that have expanded.

>-|-|13|TRBJ2-4|TRBV9
CASSVSGRDIQYF
TGTGCCAGCAGCGTATCGGGCAGGGACATTCAGTACTTC
>-|many|14|TRBJ1-4|TRBV5-1
CASSLEGLYEKLFF
TGCGCCAGCAGCTTAGAGGGACTTTATGAAAAACTGTTTTTT
>-|-|14|TRBJ2-3|TRBV7-3
CASKIAASTDTQYF
TGTGCCAGCAAAATAGCGGCTAGCACAGATACGCAGTATTTT
>-|many|15|TRBJ2-1|TRBV5-6
CASSPRREKGNEQFF
TGTGCCAGCAGCCCCCGCCGGGAGAAGGGTAATGAGCAGTTCTTC
>-|-|14|TRBJ2-2|TRBV5-1
CASSPGRITGELFF
TGCGCCAGCAGCCCGGGACGGATCACCGGGGAGCTGTTTTTT
>-|-|14|TRBJ2-3|TRBV7-8
CASSLAAATDTQYF
TGTGCCAGCAGCTTAGCTGCAGCCACAGATACGCAGTATTTT
>TRBD1|-|14|TRBJ2-2|TRBV7-2
CASGGTGGGGELFF
TGTGCCAGCGGGGGGACAGGGGGCGGCGGGGAGCTGTTTTTT
>TRBD1|-|15|TRBJ1-2|TRBV19
CASSPWTGPSDGYTF
TGTGCCAGTAGTCCATGGACAGGGCCCTCGGATGGCTACACCTTC
>-|-|16|TRBJ2-3|TRBV5-6
CASTIFGTESTDTQYF
TGTGCCAGCACAATCTTCGGGACGGAGAGCACAGATACGCAGTATTTT
>-|many|12|TRBJ1-1|TRBV5-1
CASSAVATEAFF
TGCGCCAGCAGCGCCGTAGCCACTGAAGCTTTCTTT
>-|many|14|TRBJ2-7|TRBV24-1
CATSASWNSYEQYF
TGTGCCACCAGTGCCAGCTGGAACTCCTACGAGCAGTACTTC
>-|many|15|TRBJ2-4|TRBV7-2
CASSSNSRAKNIQYF
TGTGCCAGCAGCTCAAACAGCAGGGCCAAAAACATTCAGTACTTC
>-|-|13|TRBJ2-3|TRBV29-1
CSVGGQGGDTQYF
TGCAGCGTTGGGGGACAAGGCGGAGATACGCAGTATTTT
>TRBD2|many|14|TRBJ2-1|TRBV20-1
CSAISGSSYNEQFF
TGCAGTGCTATAAGCGGGAGCTCCTACAATGAGCAGTTCTTC
>-|many|14|TRBJ2-5|TRBV5-1
CASSRSSREETQYF
TGCGCCAGCAGCCGGTCAAGTAGGGAAGAGACCCAGTACTTC
>TRBD2|few|19|TRBJ2-1|TRBV4-3
CASSAALLAGVGSYNEQFF
TGCGCCAGCAGCGCCGCCCTTCTAGCGGGAGTCGGTTCCTACAATGAGCAGTTCTTC
>-|few|14|TRBJ2-3|TRBV12-5
CASGPLTFTDTQYF
TGTGCTAGTGGTCCCCTTACCTTCACAGATACGCAGTATTTT
>TRBD2|many|16|TRBJ2-5|TRBV18
CASSLGLDGAQETQYF
TGTGCCAGCTCACTTGGACTAGATGGTGCCCAAGAGACCCAGTACTTC
>-|many|12|TRBJ2-3|TRBV7-2
CASSDPTDTQYF
TGTGCCAGCAGCGATCCCACAGATACGCAGTATTTT
>-|many|15|TRBJ2-7|TRBV5-1
CASSLEARRSYEQYF
TGCGCCAGCAGCTTGGAGGCCAGAAGGTCCTACGAGCAGTACTTC
>-|few|13|TRBJ2-1|TRBV7-8
CASSRTAGNEQFF
TGTGCCAGCAGCCGAACCGCGGGCAATGAGCAGTTCTTC
>-|many|12|TRBJ2-1|TRBV20-1
CSARDTNNEQFF
TGCAGTGCTAGAGATACTAACAATGAGCAGTTCTTC
>TRBD1|few|14|TRBJ2-5|TRBV20-1
CSATPGTEEETQYF
TGCAGTGCTACCCCCGGGACAGAAGAAGAGACCCAGTACTTC
>TRBD2|few|17|TRBJ2-2|TRBV5-1
CASSAKVTSGSTGELFF
TGCGCCAGCAGCGCCAAGGTGACTAGCGGGTCCACCGGGGAGCTGTTTTTT
>-|few|16|TRBJ2-3|TRBV4-2
CASSHPGTRNTDTQYF
TGTGCCAGCAGCCACCCCGGGACTCGAAACACAGATACGCAGTATTTT
>-|-|16|TRBJ1-5|TRBV12-3/TRBV12-4
CASSFLPADRYQPQHF
TGTGCCAGCAGTTTCCTTCCCGCCGACAGGTATCAGCCCCAGCATTTT
>TRBD1|many|12|TRBJ2-1|TRBV19
CASNRGYNEQFF
TGTGCCAGTAACAGGGGCTACAATGAGCAGTTCTTC
>-|many|12|TRBJ1-2|TRBV28
CASTQGYYGYTF
TGTGCCAGCACTCAGGGTTACTATGGCTACACCTTC
>-|few|14|TRBJ2-7|TRBV18
CASSPPSLPGEQYF
TGTGCCAGCTCACCACCGAGCCTCCCAGGTGAGCAGTACTTC
>TRBD2|few|15|TRBJ2-7|TRBV6-2/TRBV6-3
CASSRQASGTYEQYF
TGTGCCAGCAGTCGCCAAGCTAGCGGTACCTACGAGCAGTACTTC
>-|many|15|TRBJ2-7|TRBV7-2
CASSPSAQSSYEQYF
TGTGCCAGCAGCCCGTCGGCCCAGAGCTCCTACGAGCAGTACTTC
>TRBD2|many|14|TRBJ2-1|TRBV5-1
CASSLDRLANEQFF
TGCGCCAGCAGCTTGGATCGACTAGCCAATGAGCAGTTCTTC
>TRBD2|few|16|TRBJ2-7|TRBV28
CASISGRRGLSYEQYF
TGTGCCAGCATCTCCGGGAGGCGGGGTCTCTCCTACGAGCAGTACTTC
>-|few|13|TRBJ2-3|TRBV11-3
CASSPRQTDTQYF
TGTGCCAGCAGCCCCAGGCAGACAGATACGCAGTATTTT
>-|-|14|TRBJ2-2|TRBV7-7
CASSLGGGSGELFF
TGTGCCAGCAGCTTGGGTGGCGGGTCCGGGGAGCTGTTTTTT
>TRBD2|-|16|TRBJ2-2|TRBV28
CASSTTSGRAGRELFF
TGTGCCAGCAGTACAACTAGCGGGAGGGCTGGGCGGGAGCTGTTTTTT
>TRBD2|-|12|TRBJ2-7|TRBV7-2
CASGGGPYEQYF
TGTGCCTCAGGCGGGGGGCCCTACGAGCAGTACTTC
>-|many|13|TRBJ1-5|TRBV2
CASNRDSNQPQHF
TGTGCCAGCAATAGAGATAGCAATCAGCCCCAGCATTTT
>TRBD2|many|16|TRBJ2-3|TRBV10-2
CASSSRAREGRDTQYF
TGCGCCAGCAGTAGTCGCGCGCGGGAGGGCCGTGATACGCAGTATTTT
>TRBD2|many|16|TRBJ2-7|TRBV27
CASSPAPSGTPYEQYF
TGTGCCAGCAGTCCCGCCCCTAGCGGGACTCCCTACGAGCAGTACTTC
>-|few|13|TRBJ2-7|TRBV30
CAWSVQQIPEQYF
TGTGCCTGGAGTGTACAGCAAATCCCCGAGCAGTACTTC
>-|many|14|TRBJ2-5|TRBV7-6
CASSLLGNQETQYF
TGTGCCAGCAGCTTACTCGGCAACCAAGAGACCCAGTACTTC
>-|few|13|TRBJ2-1|TRBV7-3
CASSFNSYNEQFF
TGTGCCAGCAGCTTTAACAGCTACAATGAGCAGTTCTTC
>-|few|13|TRBJ2-5|TRBV12-3/TRBV12-4
CASSFGDQETQYF
TGTGCCAGCAGTTTTGGAGACCAAGAGACCCAGTACTTC
>-|-|14|TRBJ2-7|TRBV14
CASSQDSGRREQYF
TGTGCCAGCAGCCAAGATTCCGGTAGGCGCGAGCAGTACTTC
>-|many|16|TRBJ2-5|TRBV7-9
CASSLDGLLGQETQYF
TGTGCCAGCAGCTTAGATGGACTTCTAGGCCAAGAGACCCAGTACTTC
>-|-|12|TRBJ2-5|TRBV6-5
CASAVNGETQYF
TGTGCCAGCGCTGTGAACGGGGAGACCCAGTACTTC
>TRBD1|many|12|TRBJ2-7|TRBV29-1
CSVQQGAREQYF
TGCAGCGTTCAACAGGGGGCTAGAGAGCAGTACTTC
>TRBD2|few|15|TRBJ2-2|TRBV6-5
CASSYLAGGAGELFF
TGTGCCAGCAGCTACCTAGCGGGAGGGGCCGGGGAGCTGTTTTTT
>-|-|16|TRBJ2-1|TRBV4-2
CASSQSQGGVYNEQFF
TGTGCCAGCAGCCAATCCCAGGGGGGGGTTTACAATGAGCAGTTCTTC
>TRBD1|many|14|TRBJ2-1|TRBV28
CASSPTGGFHEQFF
TGTGCCAGCAGTCCGACAGGGGGGTTCCATGAGCAGTTCTTC
>TRBD2|many|16|TRBJ2-1|TRBV7-9
CASSPGGSRGYNEQFF
TGTGCCAGCAGCCCCGGGGGGTCCCGGGGCTACAATGAGCAGTTCTTC
>-|-|15|TRBJ2-3|TRBV7-2
CASSLAGLEVDTQYF
TGTGCCAGCAGCTTGGCGGGCCTAGAAGTAGATACGCAGTATTTT
>TRBD2|-|15|TRBJ2-7|TRBV12-3/TRBV12-4
CASSPGGGVSYEQYF
TGTGCCAGCAGTCCCGGGGGGGGCGTATCCTACGAGCAGTACTTC
>TRBD1|many|11|TRBJ1-2|TRBV20-1
CSAAGQDGYTF
TGCAGTGCAGCCGGACAGGATGGCTACACCTTC
>TRBD2|few|21|TRBJ2-1|TRBV7-2
CASSPKERTSGSIGSYNEQFF
TGTGCCAGCAGCCCGAAAGAACGGACTAGCGGGAGCATAGGGTCCTACAATGAGCAGTTCTTC
>-|few|13|TRBJ1-2|TRBV12-3/TRBV12-4
CASTLTRIHGYTF
TGTGCCAGCACCTTAACACGGATTCATGGCTACACCTTC
>-|many|17|TRBJ2-1|TRBV29-1
CSVHITGEEGSYNEQFF
TGCAGCGTACATATAACAGGGGAGGAGGGCTCCTACAATGAGCAGTTCTTC
>TRBD2|many|13|TRBJ2-1|TRBV12-3/TRBV12-4
CASSLGGSDEQFF
TGTGCCAGCAGCCTGGGCGGGAGCGATGAGCAGTTCTTC
>TRBD2|many|14|TRBJ2-1|TRBV20-1
CSARRLAGWNEQFF
TGCAGTGCCCGGAGACTAGCGGGATGGAATGAGCAGTTCTTC